The T cell receptor beta chain described here comes from a study of blood T cell repertoires in COVID-19. Study at large: Samples came from the United States, Italy and Spain, spanning acute and convalescent COVID-19. T cells, B-cell-depleted T cells, or PBMCs provided the cDNA or gDNA that served as material.

This CDR3 is 12 amino acids long. The V gene lost 2 bases and the J gene lost 9 bases, with 10 bases spanning the gap. Looked up from germline, CDR1 is SGHDN and CDR2 is FVKESK. The data were produced by immunoSEQ multiplex PCR, yet TCRdb's version contains in-frame clones alone and is incomplete. The table includes fewer than 350,000 clones, 85% detected once. The chain carries TRBV14 and TRBJ1-1; D is possibly TRBD1 (6 bases). The sequenced material came from peripheral blood. This receptor was obtained from a human donor in a cohort sampled during active COVID-19. CDR3 sequence reads: CASSQRTAKAFF. Here the CDR3 DNA reads TGTGCCAGCAGCCAACGGACAGCCAAAGCTTTCTTT.